The rows below give T cell receptor beta chains drawn from one sample of a study of blood T cell repertoires in COVID-19. Sequencing used immunoSEQ multiplex PCR; TCRdb keeps in-frame clones, though not all of them. The profile shows around 200,000 clones, about four fifths of them singletons. The sequenced sample was peripheral blood. The receptors here all came from a man over 45 with active or convalescent COVID-19. CDR3s include the opening cysteine and the closing phenylalanine or tryptophan. The order of the fields is clone size, V gene, J gene, D gene, CDR3 DNA, CDR3 protein. The D gene is left open where the match is weak. The size entry is marked missing in some rows and otherwise reads once, few, many or a size class.

>-|TRBV12-2|TRBJ1-2|-
TGTGCAAGTCGCTTAGGGAGGGTTCTGAGGGGCTACACCTTC
CASRLGRVLRGYTF
>-|TRBV28|TRBJ1-2|-
TGTGCCAGCAGTGAGACAGTTTATGGCTACACCTTC
CASSETVYGYTF
>few|TRBV5-1|TRBJ1-3|-
TGCGCCAGCAGCTCCCCAGGTACGGGAAACACCATATATTTT
CASSSPGTGNTIYF
>-|TRBV3-1/TRBV3-2|TRBJ1-3|-
TGTGCCAGCAGCCCGGACTCTGGGGCTGGAAACACCATATATTTT
CASSPDSGAGNTIYF
>-|TRBV6-5|TRBJ1-4|-
TGTGCCAGCAGTTACTTGGGCCAGATTAATGAAAAACTGTTTTTT
CASSYLGQINEKLFF
>-|TRBV7-6|TRBJ2-5|TRBD2
TGTGCCAGCAGCCTACCACAAGCGGGGACGGAGACCCAGTACTTC
CASSLPQAGTETQYF
>once|TRBV30|TRBJ1-2|-
TGTGCCTGGAGTGAAAGGACGGGATATGGCTACACCTTC
CAWSERTGYGYTF
>-|TRBV18|TRBJ2-1|TRBD1
TGTGCCAGCTCACGACGGACAGGGACTTCCTACAATGAGCAGTTCTTC
CASSRRTGTSYNEQFF
>once|TRBV24-1|TRBJ2-3|TRBD2
TGTGCCACCAGTGATTTGCTAGCGGGAGATTCAGATACGCAGTATTTT
CATSDLLAGDSDTQYF
>-|TRBV19|TRBJ1-1|TRBD1
TGTGCCAGTAGTACGACAGGGTCGGTCACTGAAGCTTTCTTT
CASSTTGSVTEAFF
>-|TRBV7-2|TRBJ2-3|TRBD2
TGTGCCAGCAGCCCGACTAGCGTTAGCACAGATACGCAGTATTTT
CASSPTSVSTDTQYF
>-|TRBV13|TRBJ2-4|-
TGTGCCAGCAGCTTATTTGGAGGGGCCAAAAACATTCAGTACTTC
CASSLFGGAKNIQYF
>once|TRBV4-3|TRBJ2-1|-
TGCGCCAGCAGCCAAGAGGAGGGTTTAGCGAATGAGCAGTTCTTC
CASSQEEGLANEQFF
>-|TRBV4-1|TRBJ2-3|TRBD1
TGCGCCAGCAGCCAAGGTACAGGGGTAGATACGCAGTATTTT
CASSQGTGVDTQYF
>-|TRBV6-5|TRBJ2-7|-
TGTGCCAGTCGAACGAAGGGGGTTATCGACGAGCAGTACTTC
CASRTKGVIDEQYF
>-|TRBV27|TRBJ1-2|-
TGTGCCAGCAGTTTAGGGGGCAGTTCCAGCTATGGCTACACCTTC
CASSLGGSSSYGYTF
>-|TRBV10-3|TRBJ2-2|TRBD2
TGTGCCATCAGTGACCGCGGACTAGCGGGAGGGCGGATCGGGGAGCTGTTTTTT
CAISDRGLAGGRIGELFF
>-|TRBV10-3|TRBJ2-2|TRBD2
TGTGCCATCAGAGACCCGGGGGGCACCGGGGAGCTGTTTTTT
CAIRDPGGTGELFF
>-|TRBV13|TRBJ1-1|-
TGTGCCAGCAGCCCCCAGGGAGGAGGGGACACTGAAGCTTTCTTT
CASSPQGGGDTEAFF
>-|TRBV11-2|TRBJ2-1|TRBD2
TGTGCCAGCAGCTTAATTAGCGGGAGAAGGGCTGAGCAGTTCTTC
CASSLISGRRAEQFF
>-|TRBV4-1|TRBJ2-3|-
TGCGCCAGCAGCCAACTCCTAGGGCAGGGTGTTACAGATACGCAGTATTTT
CASSQLLGQGVTDTQYF
>-|TRBV10-3|TRBJ2-7|TRBD2
TGTGCCATCAGTGACCCCACCCGGGGGGGGGAGCAGTACTTC
CAISDPTRGGEQYF
>-|TRBV30|TRBJ1-1|-
TGTGCCTGCTCCCGGGACTCTGACACTGAAGCTTTCTTT
CACSRDSDTEAFF
>-|TRBV19|TRBJ2-7|-
TGTGCCAGTGCGGACCCCTCGGGGGACTCCTACGAGCAGTACTTC
CASADPSGDSYEQYF
>-|TRBV5-1|TRBJ2-1|TRBD2
TGCGCCAGCAGCTTGGAGGGACTAGCGGGAGTAGAGCAGTTCTTC
CASSLEGLAGVEQFF
>-|TRBV18|TRBJ1-1|TRBD1
TGTGCCAGCTCTCCCGGACAGGCGGACACTGAAGCTTTCTTT
CASSPGQADTEAFF
>-|TRBV19|TRBJ1-5|-
TGTGCCAGTAGTACCCTAACAGGAACCCGCAATCAGCCCCAGCATTTT
CASSTLTGTRNQPQHF
>-|TRBV5-8|TRBJ1-5|-
TGTGCCAGCAGCTTAGGGGCTTACAATCAGCCCCAGCATTTT
CASSLGAYNQPQHF
>-|TRBV5-4|TRBJ2-6|TRBD1
TGTGCCAGCAGCTTGGTGCCAGGGGGCTCTGGGGCCAACGTCCTGACTTTC
CASSLVPGGSGANVLTF
>few|TRBV20-1|TRBJ2-1|TRBD2
TGCAGTGCTAGTTTACCACTAGCGGGAGACAATGAGCAGTTCTTC
CSASLPLAGDNEQFF
>-|TRBV5-1|TRBJ2-6|TRBD1
TGCGCCAGCAGCCTCGGGACAGGGTCTGGGGCCAACGTCCTGACTTTC
CASSLGTGSGANVLTF
>few|TRBV5-1|TRBJ2-3|-
TGCGCCAGCAGCCAATTACTTGAGGCCCAGATCCCAGATACGCAGTATTTT
CASSQLLEAQIPDTQYF
>-|TRBV7-2|TRBJ2-2|-
TGTGCCAGCAGCCCCCCGAGCGCCCTTTCGAACACCGGGGAGCTGTTTTTT
CASSPPSALSNTGELFF
>-|TRBV5-1|TRBJ1-1|-
TGCGCCAGCAGCTTGGGACAGGTTGACTTTTCCTTGGACACTGAAGCTTTCTTT
CASSLGQVDFSLDTEAFF
>-|TRBV28|TRBJ2-2|TRBD2
TGTGCCAGCAAAACTGGGGGGAGGGCCGGGGAGCTGTTTTTT
CASKTGGRAGELFF
>-|TRBV6-5|TRBJ1-5|TRBD1
TGTGCCACCACAGGGGGCGGTCAGCCCCAGCATTTT
CATTGGGQPQHF
>-|TRBV25-1|TRBJ1-6|-
TGTGCCAGCAGTACCGTCGGGGGTTCACCCCTCCACTTT
CASSTVGGSPLHF